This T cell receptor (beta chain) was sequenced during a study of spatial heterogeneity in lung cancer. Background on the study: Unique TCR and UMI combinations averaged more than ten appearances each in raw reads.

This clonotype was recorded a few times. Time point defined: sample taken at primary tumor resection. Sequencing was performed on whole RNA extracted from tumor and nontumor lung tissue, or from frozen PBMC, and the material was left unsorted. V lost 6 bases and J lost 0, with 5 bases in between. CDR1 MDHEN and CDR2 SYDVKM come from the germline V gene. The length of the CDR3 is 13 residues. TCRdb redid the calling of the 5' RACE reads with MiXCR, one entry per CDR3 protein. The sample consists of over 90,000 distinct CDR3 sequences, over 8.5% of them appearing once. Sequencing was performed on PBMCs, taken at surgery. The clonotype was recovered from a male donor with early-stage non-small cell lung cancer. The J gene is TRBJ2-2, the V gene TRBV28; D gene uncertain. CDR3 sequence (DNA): TGTGCCAGCAGGGGAACGAACACCGGGGAGCTGTTTTTT. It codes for CASRGTNTGELFF.